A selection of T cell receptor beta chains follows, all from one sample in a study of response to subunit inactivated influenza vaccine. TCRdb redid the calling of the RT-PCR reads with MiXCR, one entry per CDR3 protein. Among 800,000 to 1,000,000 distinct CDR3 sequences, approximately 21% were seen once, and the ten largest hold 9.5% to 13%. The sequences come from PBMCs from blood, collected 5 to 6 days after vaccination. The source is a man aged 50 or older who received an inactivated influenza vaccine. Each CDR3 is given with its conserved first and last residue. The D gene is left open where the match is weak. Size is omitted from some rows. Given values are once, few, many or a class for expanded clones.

DNA: TGTGCCAGCACGGGACAGAACACTGAAGCTTTCTTT
CDR3: CASTGQNTEAFF
V: TRBV12-3/TRBV12-4
length: 12
J: TRBJ1-1
size: -
D: -

DNA: TGTGCCAGCAGGTACGCGGGACGGCTCTACGAGCAGTACTTC
CDR3: CASRYAGRLYEQYF
V: TRBV28
length: 14
J: TRBJ2-7
size: -
D: -

DNA: TGTGCCACCAGCAGAGCTGGAGAAAACTATGGCTACACCTTC
CDR3: CATSRAGENYGYTF
V: TRBV15
length: 14
J: TRBJ1-2
size: few
D: -

DNA: TGCAGTGCTAGAGAGACTAGCGGGAGGGCAACGGACTTC
CDR3: CSARETSGRATDF
V: TRBV20-1
length: 13
J: TRBJ2-7
size: -
D: TRBD2

DNA: TGTGCCAGCAGCTCAAGGGGGCGCGGATACGAGCAGTACTTC
CDR3: CASSSRGRGYEQYF
V: TRBV28
length: 14
J: TRBJ2-7
size: -
D: TRBD1

DNA: TGTGCCAGCACCGACAGCCAAGAGACCCAGTACTTC
CDR3: CASTDSQETQYF
V: TRBV6-6
length: 12
J: TRBJ2-5
size: few
D: -

DNA: TGTGCCAGCAGTACTCCGGGGCCTAGCGTTAGCACAGATACGCAGTATTTT
CDR3: CASSTPGPSVSTDTQYF
V: TRBV28
length: 17
J: TRBJ2-3
size: -
D: -

DNA: TGCAGCGTTGGCCTGGGACTGACTAGCACAGATACGCAGTATTTT
CDR3: CSVGLGLTSTDTQYF
V: TRBV29-1
length: 15
J: TRBJ2-3
size: many
D: -

DNA: TGTGCCAGCAGCAAATTCCGGACAGTAGATACGCAGTATTTT
CDR3: CASSKFRTVDTQYF
V: TRBV7-2
length: 14
J: TRBJ2-3
size: few
D: -

DNA: TGTGCCAGCAGAAAACAGGGCCGACCTAACTATGGCTACACCTTC
CDR3: CASRKQGRPNYGYTF
V: TRBV28
length: 15
J: TRBJ1-2
size: -
D: -

DNA: TGTGCCAGCGGCGGGGGGCGTAGTCTGTACGGGGAGCTGTTTTTT
CDR3: CASGGGRSLYGELFF
V: TRBV6-2/TRBV6-3
length: 15
J: TRBJ2-2
size: -
D: TRBD2

DNA: TGTGCCAGCAGCTTGGCAAGACCGGGACAGGATGTGGAGTACTTC
CDR3: CASSLARPGQDVEYF
V: TRBV5-6
length: 15
J: TRBJ2-5
size: few
D: TRBD1

DNA: TGCAGTGCTAGAGGGACCCAAGAGACCCAGTACTTC
CDR3: CSARGTQETQYF
V: TRBV20-1
length: 12
J: TRBJ2-5
size: many
D: -

DNA: TGCAGTGCTAGAGGCATGCAACTCTCCTACGAGCAGTACTTC
CDR3: CSARGMQLSYEQYF
V: TRBV20-1
length: 14
J: TRBJ2-7
size: few
D: -

DNA: TGCAGTGCTAGTCGGAGTCTATCCTACGAGCAGTACTTC
CDR3: CSASRSLSYEQYF
V: TRBV20-1
length: 13
J: TRBJ2-7
size: -
D: -

DNA: TGTGCCAGCAGACCTAGGGGGCAAGGGGCCAAAAACATTCAGTACTTC
CDR3: CASRPRGQGAKNIQYF
V: TRBV7-2
length: 16
J: TRBJ2-4
size: many
D: TRBD1

DNA: TGTGCCAGCAGTTACACATCCGGGGGGCGACAGGAGACCCAGTACTTC
CDR3: CASSYTSGGRQETQYF
V: TRBV6-5
length: 16
J: TRBJ2-5
size: few
D: -

DNA: TGTGCCAGCAGTATGGATGGGGCCACAGATACGCAGTATTTT
CDR3: CASSMDGATDTQYF
V: TRBV12-3/TRBV12-4
length: 14
J: TRBJ2-3
size: few
D: -

DNA: TGTGCCAGCAGTGAGACAGGGGGTGAGACCCAGTACTTC
CDR3: CASSETGGETQYF
V: TRBV2
length: 13
J: TRBJ2-5
size: -
D: TRBD1

DNA: TGTGCCAGCAGTCCGCAGGAAAACAATGAGCAGTTCTTC
CDR3: CASSPQENNEQFF
V: TRBV28
length: 13
J: TRBJ2-1
size: -
D: -

DNA: TGTGCCAGCAGCTCAACCCCTAGCGGGGGGAGCACCGGGGAGCTGTTTTTT
CDR3: CASSSTPSGGSTGELFF
V: TRBV7-6
length: 17
J: TRBJ2-2
size: -
D: TRBD2

DNA: TGTGCCACCAGTGACGGACAGGGTCTGAGGGCCCTCAATCAGCCCCAGCATTTT
CDR3: CATSDGQGLRALNQPQHF
V: TRBV24-1
length: 18
J: TRBJ1-5
size: few
D: TRBD1

DNA: TGTGCCATCAGTGAGTCGAGTCCAGTGGGGGGAACGACCCAGTACTTC
CDR3: CAISESSPVGGTTQYF
V: TRBV10-3
length: 16
J: TRBJ2-5
size: few
D: -

DNA: TGTGCCAGCAGCTTGGACAGGTATACCTACGAGCAGTACTTC
CDR3: CASSLDRYTYEQYF
V: TRBV7-2
length: 14
J: TRBJ2-7
size: -
D: TRBD1

DNA: TGTGCCAGCAAGACATTTACCAGCTCCTACAATGAGCAGTTCTTC
CDR3: CASKTFTSSYNEQFF
V: TRBV27
length: 15
J: TRBJ2-1
size: -
D: -

DNA: TGCGCCAGCAGTCGTTGGGCAGGCTCGAACACCGGGGAGCTGTTTTTT
CDR3: CASSRWAGSNTGELFF
V: TRBV5-1
length: 16
J: TRBJ2-2
size: few
D: -

DNA: TGTGCCAGCAGTCAAGGACAGGGGGCTGCTGGGGCCAACGTCCTGACTTTC
CDR3: CASSQGQGAAGANVLTF
V: TRBV6-2/TRBV6-3
length: 17
J: TRBJ2-6
size: many
D: TRBD1

DNA: TGCAGTGCTAGTCCCCGGGACAGCCTTTTTAGGTCAGATACGCAGTATTTT
CDR3: CSASPRDSLFRSDTQYF
V: TRBV20-1
length: 17
J: TRBJ2-3
size: few
D: TRBD1

DNA: TGTGCCAGCATGCTCCGTAGCGCAAGCTCCTACAATGAGCAGTTCTTC
CDR3: CASMLRSASSYNEQFF
V: TRBV6-2/TRBV6-3
length: 16
J: TRBJ2-1
size: -
D: -

DNA: TGTGCCAGCAGCCCGCTTGGACGGAGGGGAGTCCACGAGCAGTACTTC
CDR3: CASSPLGRRGVHEQYF
V: TRBV7-2
length: 16
J: TRBJ2-7
size: few
D: -

DNA: TGTGCCACCAGCAAGGGACTAGCGGGGACCGGGGAGCTGTTTTTT
CDR3: CATSKGLAGTGELFF
V: TRBV15
length: 15
J: TRBJ2-2
size: -
D: TRBD2

DNA: TGCGCCAGCAGCTTCTCCGGGACAGTAGAGACCCAGTACTTC
CDR3: CASSFSGTVETQYF
V: TRBV5-1
length: 14
J: TRBJ2-5
size: -
D: TRBD1

DNA: TGTGCCATCAGTGAGTCTGGGATTCAGCCCCAGCATTTT
CDR3: CAISESGIQPQHF
V: TRBV10-3
length: 13
J: TRBJ1-5
size: -
D: -

DNA: TGCAGTGCTAGTTCCCGGGAGACCCAGTACTTC
CDR3: CSASSRETQYF
V: TRBV20-1
length: 11
J: TRBJ2-5
size: -
D: -

DNA: TGTGCCAGCAGCTTACGACTGAACAATGAGCAGTTCTTC
CDR3: CASSLRLNNEQFF
V: TRBV7-9
length: 13
J: TRBJ2-1
size: few
D: -

DNA: TGTGCCACCAGTGATCCAAAGACAGGGGTCATGAATGAGCAGTTCTTC
CDR3: CATSDPKTGVMNEQFF
V: TRBV24-1
length: 16
J: TRBJ2-1
size: -
D: TRBD1

DNA: TGTGCCAGCAGCCAAGAGCGGGGCTTGGGGGAGCAGTACTTC
CDR3: CASSQERGLGEQYF
V: TRBV3-1
length: 14
J: TRBJ2-7
size: once
D: -

DNA: TGTGCCAGCAGTTCCCGGGTGTGGGAGCAGTTCTTC
CDR3: CASSSRVWEQFF
V: TRBV7-2
length: 12
J: TRBJ2-1
size: -
D: -

DNA: TGTGCCAGCAGTTCGGGGACTAGCGGGAAGGGAGATACGCAGTATTTT
CDR3: CASSSGTSGKGDTQYF
V: TRBV28
length: 16
J: TRBJ2-3
size: few
D: TRBD2

DNA: TGTGCCAGCAGCTCATCCCAGACCCAGTACTTC
CDR3: CASSSSQTQYF
V: TRBV11-1
length: 11
J: TRBJ2-5
size: -
D: -

DNA: TGTGCCAGCAGCCAAGAGCGGGGGGGATATTCCTACGAGCAGTACTTC
CDR3: CASSQERGGYSYEQYF
V: TRBV4-2
length: 16
J: TRBJ2-7
size: -
D: TRBD2

DNA: TGTGCCAGCAGTGAAGTGACAGGCTGGGAGCTGTTTTTT
CDR3: CASSEVTGWELFF
V: TRBV2
length: 13
J: TRBJ2-2
size: -
D: -

DNA: TGTGCCAGCACCCGGGACGGGAAAGGAGAAAAACTGTTTTTT
CDR3: CASTRDGKGEKLFF
V: TRBV21-1
length: 14
J: TRBJ1-4
size: few
D: -

DNA: TGTGCCAGCAGTGAAGGACTGCGGGATCAGCCCCAGCATTTT
CDR3: CASSEGLRDQPQHF
V: TRBV2
length: 14
J: TRBJ1-5
size: few
D: -

DNA: TGTGCCAGCAGCGCCCAGCAGAAACAAGAGACCCAGTACTTC
CDR3: CASSAQQKQETQYF
V: TRBV5-4
length: 14
J: TRBJ2-5
size: -
D: -